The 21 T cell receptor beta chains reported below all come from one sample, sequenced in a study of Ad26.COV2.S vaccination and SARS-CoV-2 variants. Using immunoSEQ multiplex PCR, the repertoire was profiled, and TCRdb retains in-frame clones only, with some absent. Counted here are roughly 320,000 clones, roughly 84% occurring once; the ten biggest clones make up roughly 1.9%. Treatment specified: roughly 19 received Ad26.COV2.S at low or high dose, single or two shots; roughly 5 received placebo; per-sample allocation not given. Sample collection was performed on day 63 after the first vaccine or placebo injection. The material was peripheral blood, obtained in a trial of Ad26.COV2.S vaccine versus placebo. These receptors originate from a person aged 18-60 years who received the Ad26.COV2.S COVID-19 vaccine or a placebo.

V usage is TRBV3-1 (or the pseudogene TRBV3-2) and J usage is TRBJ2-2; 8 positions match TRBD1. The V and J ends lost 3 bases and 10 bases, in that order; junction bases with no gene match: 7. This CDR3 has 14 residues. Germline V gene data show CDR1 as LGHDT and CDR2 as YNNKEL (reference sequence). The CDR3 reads CASSQRSGGEELFF. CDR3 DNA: TGTGCCAGCAGCCAGAGATCAGGGGGCGAGGAGCTGTTTTTT.

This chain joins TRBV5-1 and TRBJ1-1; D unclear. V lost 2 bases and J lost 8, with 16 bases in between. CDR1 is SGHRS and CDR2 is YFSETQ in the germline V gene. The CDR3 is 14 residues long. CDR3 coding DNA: TGCGCCAGCAGCTTTGGAGGAGGTTGGCAGGAAGCTTTCTTT. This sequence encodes CASSFGGGWQEAFF.

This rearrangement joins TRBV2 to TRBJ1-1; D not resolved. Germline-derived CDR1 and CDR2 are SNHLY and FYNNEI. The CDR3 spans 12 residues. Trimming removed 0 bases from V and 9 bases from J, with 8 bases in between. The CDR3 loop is CASSEAENKAFF. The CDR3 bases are TGTGCCAGCAGTGAAGCGGAGAACAAAGCTTTCTTT.

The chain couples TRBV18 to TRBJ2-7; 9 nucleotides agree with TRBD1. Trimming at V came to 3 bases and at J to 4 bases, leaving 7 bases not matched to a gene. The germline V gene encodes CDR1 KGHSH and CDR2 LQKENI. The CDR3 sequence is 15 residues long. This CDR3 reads CASSPDRDRVYEQYF. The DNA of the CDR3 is TGTGCCAGCTCACCCGACCGGGACAGGGTGTACGAGCAGTACTTC.

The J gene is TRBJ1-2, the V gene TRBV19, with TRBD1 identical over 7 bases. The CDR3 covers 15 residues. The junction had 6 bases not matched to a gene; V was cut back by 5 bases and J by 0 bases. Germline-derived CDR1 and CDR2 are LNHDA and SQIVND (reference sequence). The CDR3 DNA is TGTGCCAGTAGTCCGCGACAGGGAGCTAACTATGGCTACACCTTC. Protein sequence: CASSPRQGANYGYTF.

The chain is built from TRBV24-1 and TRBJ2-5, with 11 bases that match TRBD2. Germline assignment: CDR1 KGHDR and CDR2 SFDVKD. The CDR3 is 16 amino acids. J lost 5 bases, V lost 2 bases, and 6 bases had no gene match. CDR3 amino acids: CATSDSVAGGHETQYF. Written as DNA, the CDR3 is TGTGCCACCAGTGATTCCGTAGCGGGGGGGCACGAGACCCAGTACTTC.

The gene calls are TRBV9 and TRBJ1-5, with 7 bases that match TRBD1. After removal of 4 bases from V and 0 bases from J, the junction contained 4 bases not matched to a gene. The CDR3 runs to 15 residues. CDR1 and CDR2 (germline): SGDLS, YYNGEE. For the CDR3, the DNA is TGTGCCAGCAGCCGGACAGGAGATAGCAATCAGCCCCAGCATTTT. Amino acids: CASSRTGDSNQPQHF.

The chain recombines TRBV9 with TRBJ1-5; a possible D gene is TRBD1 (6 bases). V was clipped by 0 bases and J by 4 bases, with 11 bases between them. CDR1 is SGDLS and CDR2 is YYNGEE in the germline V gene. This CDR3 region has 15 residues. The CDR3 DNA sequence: TGTGCCAGCAGCGTAGACGGGGGCCGGAATCAGCCCCAGCATTTT. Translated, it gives CASSVDGGRNQPQHF.

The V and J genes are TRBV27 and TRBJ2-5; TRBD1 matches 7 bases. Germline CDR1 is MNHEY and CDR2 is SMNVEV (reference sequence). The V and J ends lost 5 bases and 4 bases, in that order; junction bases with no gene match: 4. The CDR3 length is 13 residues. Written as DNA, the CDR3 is TGTGCCAGCAGTCCCAGGGGGATAGAGACCCAGTACTTC. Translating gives CASSPRGIETQYF.

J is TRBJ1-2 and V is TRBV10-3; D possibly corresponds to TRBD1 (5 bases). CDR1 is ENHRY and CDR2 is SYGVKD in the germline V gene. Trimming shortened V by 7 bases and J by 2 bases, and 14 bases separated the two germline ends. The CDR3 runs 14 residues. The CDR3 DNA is TGTGCCATCACAGACAGTCTCTTCAACTATGGCTACACCTTC. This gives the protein CAITDSLFNYGYTF.

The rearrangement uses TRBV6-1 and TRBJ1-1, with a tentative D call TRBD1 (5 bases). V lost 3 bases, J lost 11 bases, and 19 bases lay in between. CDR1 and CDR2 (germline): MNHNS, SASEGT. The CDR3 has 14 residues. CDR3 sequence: CASSDRPGGNQAFF. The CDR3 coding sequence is TGTGCCAGCAGTGATAGGCCCGGGGGGAACCAGGCTTTCTTT.

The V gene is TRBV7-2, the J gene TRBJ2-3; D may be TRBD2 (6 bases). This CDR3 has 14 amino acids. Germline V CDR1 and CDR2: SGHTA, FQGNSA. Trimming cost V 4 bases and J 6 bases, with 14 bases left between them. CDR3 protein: CASSSLAATDTQYF. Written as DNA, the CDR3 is TGTGCCAGCAGCTCGTTAGCGGCTACTGATACGCAGTATTTT.

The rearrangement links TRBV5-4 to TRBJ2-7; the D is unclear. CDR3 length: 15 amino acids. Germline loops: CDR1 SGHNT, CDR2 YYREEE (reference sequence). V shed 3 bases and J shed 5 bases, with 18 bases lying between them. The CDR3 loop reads CASSSPGRLPHEQYF. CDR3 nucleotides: TGTGCCAGCAGCTCCCCCGGGCGACTTCCTCACGAGCAGTACTTC.

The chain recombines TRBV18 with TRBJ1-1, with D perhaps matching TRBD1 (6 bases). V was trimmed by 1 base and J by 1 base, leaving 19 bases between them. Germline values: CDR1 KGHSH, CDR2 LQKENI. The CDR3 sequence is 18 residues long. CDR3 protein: CASSPLPPRGRGNTEAFF. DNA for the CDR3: TGTGCCAGCTCACCACTACCCCCCAGGGGCAGGGGGAACACTGAAGCTTTCTTT.

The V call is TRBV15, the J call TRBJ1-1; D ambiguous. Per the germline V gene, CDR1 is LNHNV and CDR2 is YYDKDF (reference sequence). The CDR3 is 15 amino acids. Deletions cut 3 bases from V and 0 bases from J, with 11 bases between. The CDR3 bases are TGTGCCACCAGCAGGATGCCCATGGTGAACACTGAAGCTTTCTTT. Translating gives CATSRMPMVNTEAFF.

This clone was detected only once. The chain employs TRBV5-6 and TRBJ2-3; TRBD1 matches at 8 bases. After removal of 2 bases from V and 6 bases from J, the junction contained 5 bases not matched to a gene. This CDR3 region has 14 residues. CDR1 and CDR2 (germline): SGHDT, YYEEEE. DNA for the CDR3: TGTGCCAGCAGCTTTCGACAGGGGACGGATACGCAGTATTTT. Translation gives CASSFRQGTDTQYF.

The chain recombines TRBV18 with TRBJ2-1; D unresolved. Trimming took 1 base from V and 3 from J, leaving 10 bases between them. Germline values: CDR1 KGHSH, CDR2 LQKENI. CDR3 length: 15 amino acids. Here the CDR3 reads CASSPQGRDYNEQFF. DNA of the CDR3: TGTGCCAGCTCACCACAGGGAAGGGACTACAATGAGCAGTTCTTC. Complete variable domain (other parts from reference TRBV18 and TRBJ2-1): NAGVMQNPRHLVRRRGQEARLRCSPMKGHSHVYWYRQLPEEGLKFMVYLQKENIIDESGMPKERFSAEFPKEGPSILRIQQVVRGDSAAYFCASSPQGRDYNEQFFGPGTRLTVL.

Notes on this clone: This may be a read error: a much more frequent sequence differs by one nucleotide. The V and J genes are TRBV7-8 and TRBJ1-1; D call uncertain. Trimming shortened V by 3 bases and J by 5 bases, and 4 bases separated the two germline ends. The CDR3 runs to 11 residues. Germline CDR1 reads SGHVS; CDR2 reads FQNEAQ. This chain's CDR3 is CASSLGTEAFF. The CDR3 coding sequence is TGTGCCAGCAGCTTGGGGACTGAAGCTTTCTTT.

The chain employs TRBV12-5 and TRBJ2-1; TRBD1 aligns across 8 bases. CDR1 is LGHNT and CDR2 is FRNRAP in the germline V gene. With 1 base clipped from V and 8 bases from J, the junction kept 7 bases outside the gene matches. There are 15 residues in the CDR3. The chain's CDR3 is CASGLGRTGFDEQFF. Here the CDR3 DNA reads TGTGCTAGTGGTTTGGGAAGGACAGGGTTTGATGAGCAGTTCTTC.

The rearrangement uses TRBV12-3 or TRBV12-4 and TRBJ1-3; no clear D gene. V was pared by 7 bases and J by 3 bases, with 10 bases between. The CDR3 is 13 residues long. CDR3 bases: TGTGCCAGCACCCCGCATAGTGGAAACACCATATATTTT. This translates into CASTPHSGNTIYF.

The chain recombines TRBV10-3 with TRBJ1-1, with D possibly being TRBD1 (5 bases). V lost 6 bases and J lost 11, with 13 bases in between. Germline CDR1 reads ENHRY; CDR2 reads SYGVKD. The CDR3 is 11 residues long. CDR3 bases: TGTGCCATCAGGGACACCACGCCGGCTTTCTTT. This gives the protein CAIRDTTPAFF.